The clone carrying this T cell receptor beta chain was counted many times. Its antigen remains unidentified. Time point given: newly diagnosed GD, antithyroid drugs for less than 3 months. Researchers made the TCR library from RNA that was extracted from PBMCs. Staff took approximately 9.9 milliliters of peripheral blood and put it into EDTA tubes. Assembly of TCR beta libraries relied on iRepertoire HTBI primers together with Arm-PCR of CDR3 regions. TCRdb reprocessed the multiplex PCR reads via MiXCR and lists one record per CDR3 protein. The data show 680,000 or so distinct CDR3 sequences, around 15% seen once. With 5 bases removed from V and 11 bases from J, the gap between germline ends came to 15 bases. The CDR3 is 12 amino acids. Per germline, CDR1 SGHAT and CDR2 FQNNGV. The data were obtained in a study of regulatory T cells in long-lasting Graves disease. Study in general: For a period under 3 months, newly diagnosed Graves' patients had taken antithyroid drugs. General observations from the study: The study examined only peripheral blood, not thyroid tissue.

The same data also contributed to another study, on T cells in Graves' hyperthyroidism and ophthalmopathy. This second study says: Ophthalmopathy and stable hyperthyroidism were separated by a 13 V-J model.

The sequence came from a woman in her thirties with Graves disease. The chain has TRBV11-2 and TRBJ1-1; possible D gene TRBD1, 6 bases. Source: peripheral blood mononuclear cells (PBMCs), taken at new diagnosis, from a patient treated with antithyroid drugs. The DNA of the CDR3 is TGTGCCAGCAGCCTGGGGGCAGTTGACGCTTTCTTT. Protein sequence: CASSLGAVDAFF.